These 28 T cell receptor beta chains share one sample of origin, sequenced in a study of T cell clonality in common variable immunodeficiency. The repertoire was sequenced with immunoSEQ multiplex PCR; TCRdb's copy has only in-frame clones and lacks some. The data show approximately 57,000 clones, with none appearing a single time. The sequenced material came from peripheral blood mononuclear cells. The receptors were gathered from a person aged 18 to 75 in good health.

In its sample, this clone was seen many times. The observed sequence ends 3 residues before the CDR3 terminus, with the missing tail filled in from the germline J gene. This chain links TRBV7-9 with TRBJ2-1, with D perhaps matching TRBD1 (5 bases). Trimming took off 5 bases at V and 3 bases at J, with 14 bases between the two ends. The CDR3 contains 15 residues. The germline gives CDR1 SEHNR, CDR2 FQNEAQ (reference sequence). CDR3 sequence: CASSEQVTIYNEQFF. CDR3 bases read: TGTGCCAGCAGCGAACAGGTAACCATCTACAATGAG. Supplemented by reference TRBV7-9 and TRBJ2-1, the full variable domain reads DTGVSQNPRHKITKRGQNVTFRCDPISEHNRLYWYRQTLGQGPEFLTYFQNEAQLEKSRLLSDRFSAERPKGSFSTLEIQRTEQGDSAMYLCASSEQVTIYNEQFFGPGTRLTVL.

The CDR3 bases that were read are TGTGCCAGCAGCTTGGAAGCGGGAGGAGGTAATGAC. Translating gives CASSLEAGGGND. The CDR3 reads in full as CASSLEAGGGNDYTF. This rearrangement joins TRBV7-2 to TRBJ1-2; D call uncertain. The observed sequence ends 3 residues before the CDR3 terminus, with the missing tail filled in from the germline J gene. Per germline, CDR1 SGHTA and CDR2 FQGNSA. The CDR3 contains 15 residues.

This clone was detected ten times or more. The sequenced fragment ends 3 residues before the CDR3 boundary, so the rest is inferred from the germline J gene. J is TRBJ1-1 and V is TRBV6-2 or TRBV6-3; tentative D call: TRBD1 (5 bases). Trimming cost V 7 bases and J 5 bases, with 8 bases left between them. The CDR3 length is 11 residues. Germline CDR1 reads MNHEY; CDR2 reads SVGEGT. Partial CDR3 DNA: TGTGCCAGCAATCAGGGTACTGAA. Protein: CASNQGTE. The entire CDR3 protein is CASNQGTEAFF.

This clone was observed at least ten times. The read ends 3 residues before the CDR3 terminus; that terminus is restored from the germline J gene. The genes are TRBV7-2 and TRBJ1-4; TRBD1 might be the D (6 bases). This CDR3 spans 14 amino acids. Per germline, CDR1 SGHTA and CDR2 FQGNSA. CDR3 amino acids: CASRINRESGKLFF. The sequenced part of the CDR3 DNA is TGTGCCAGCAGGATAAACAGGGAATCGGGGAAA.

Ten or more counts support this clone. The read stops 3 residues short of the end of the CDR3; the missing end is completed from the germline J gene. This chain links TRBV28 with TRBJ2-2, with TRBD2 as a possible D gene (8 bases). The CDR3 loop spans 16 amino acids. CDR1 and CDR2 (germline): MDHEN, SYDVKM. The ends were cut back, 7 bases at V and 3 bases at J, with 18 bases in the middle. CDR3 in amino acids: CASTRGGGGYTGELFF. The sequenced part of the CDR3 DNA is TGTGCCAGCACCCGAGGGGGCGGGGGGTACACCGGGGAG.

There are many counts of this clone. The read gets to within 3 residues of the CDR3 end, and the germline J gene fills in the rest. This chain uses TRBV7-8 with TRBJ2-5; 8 bases match TRBD1. CDR1 and CDR2 (germline): SGHVS, FQNEAQ. The CDR3 runs to 14 residues. J gave up 4 bases and V 4 bases, and 5 bases lay outside the gene matches. This CDR3 is CASSSSQGAETQYF. The sequenced part of the CDR3 DNA is TGTGCCAGCAGCTCGTCTCAGGGGGCAGAGACC.

This clone was recorded at least ten times. Read data end 3 residues before the CDR3 end; the end is taken from the germline J gene. This chain joins TRBV6-2 or TRBV6-3 and TRBJ1-1; 7 bases map to TRBD1. The CDR3 runs 13 residues. Germline values: CDR1 MNHEY, CDR2 SVGEGT. V shed 7 bases, J shed 4 bases, and the junction held 6 bases outside the gene matches. The CDR3 is CASTETGATEAFF. CDR3 DNA, as far as it was read: TGTGCCAGCACTGAAACAGGGGCCACTGAA.

This clone showed up just a few times. The read finishes 3 residues shy of the CDR3 end, and the germline J gene is used to complete it. The V gene is TRBV6-1, the J gene TRBJ2-6; D is undetermined. V shed 3 bases and J shed 0 bases, with 6 bases lying between them. Per the germline V gene, CDR1 is MNHNS and CDR2 is SASEGT. This CDR3 has 15 amino acids. The sequenced CDR3 bases are TGTGCCAGCAGTGAGCGTCTCTCTGGGGCCAACGTC. Protein sequence: CASSERLSGANV. From start to end, the CDR3 is CASSERLSGANVLTF.

This clone was seen many times. Coverage ceases 3 residues before the CDR3 finishes, and the germline J gene fills in the end. The chain employs TRBV7-3 and TRBJ2-1; 8 positions agree with TRBD2. Per germline, CDR1 SGHTA and CDR2 FQGTGA. After removal of 6 bases from V and 6 bases from J, the junction contained 7 bases not matched to a gene. CDR3 length equals 14 residues. The CDR3 spells CASSFIAGTNEQFF. The sequenced part of the CDR3 DNA is TGTGCCAGCAGTTTTATAGCGGGAACCAATGAG.

The sample holds many counts of this clone. The read terminates 3 residues ahead of where the CDR3 ends, so the germline J gene completes it. The same CDR3 also results from other DNA sequences found in this sample. The V call is TRBV7-9, the J call TRBJ1-2; 9 bases align to TRBD1. J lost 7 bases, V lost 2 bases, and 8 bases had no gene match. CDR3 length equals 15 residues. Germline CDR1 reads SEHNR; CDR2 reads FQNEAQ (reference sequence). The CDR3 region is CASSLQDRGGFGYTF. The part of the CDR3 DNA that was read is TGTGCCAGCAGCTTACAGGACAGGGGTGGTTTTGGC.

This clone was recorded many times. The CDR3 end lies 3 residues beyond the end of the read and is filled in from the germline J gene. The chain links TRBV12-5 to TRBJ1-2, with TRBD1 matching 8 bases. Germline V CDR1 and CDR2: LGHNT, FRNRAP. The CDR3 is 13 residues long. The CDR3 sequence: CASGWRTGLGYTF. CDR3 DNA, as far as it was read: TGTGCTAGTGGTTGGAGGACAGGGTTAGGC.

The sample holds many counts of this clone. The DNA ends 3 residues before the CDR3 does, and the rest of the CDR3 is filled in from the germline J gene. The gene calls are TRBV5-1 and TRBJ2-3; TRBD1 matches at 7 bases. The V gene end was trimmed by 1 base and the J gene end by 3 bases; junction bases not matched to a gene: 5. The germline V gene encodes CDR1 SGHRS and CDR2 YFSETQ. The CDR3 covers 15 residues. CDR3 bases read: TGCGCCAGCAGCTTGAGGGACAGTGAAACAGATACG. This encodes CASSLRDSETDT. The CDR3, in full, reads CASSLRDSETDTQYF.

This clone was recorded at least ten times. The read comes to an end 3 residues before the CDR3 does, leaving the germline J gene to fill in the end. The genes are TRBV20-1 and TRBJ2-1; TRBD2 agrees at 8 bases. Trimming at V came to 3 bases and at J to 2 bases, leaving 9 bases not matched to a gene. Germline lookup yields CDR1 DFQATT and CDR2 SNEGSKA (reference sequence). CDR3 length: 16 amino acids. CDR3 bases read: TGCAGTGCTAGTCACCCGGGGGGGCCGACCTACAATGAG. Translating it yields CSASHPGGPTYNE. The CDR3 in full is CSASHPGGPTYNEQFF.

This clone has a count of ten or more. The sequenced fragment ends 3 residues before the CDR3 boundary, so the rest is inferred from the germline J gene. This chain links TRBV19 with TRBJ1-2, with D perhaps matching TRBD1 (6 bases). In germline, CDR1 is LNHDA, CDR2 SQIVND (reference sequence). There are 15 residues in the CDR3. V gave up 5 bases and J gave up 1 base, with 14 bases separating them. The CDR3 spells CASSSSWTDNYGYTF. The covered CDR3 bases are TGTGCCAGTAGTTCCTCTTGGACAGATAACTATGGC.

This clone was picked up a small number of times. The CDR3 end is not reached by the read, which stops 3 residues before it; the germline J gene fills it in. This chain connects TRBV11-2 to TRBJ2-7; 7 nucleotides align to TRBD1. Trimming at V came to 3 bases and at J to 2 bases, leaving 7 bases not matched to a gene. Germline CDR1 SGHAT, CDR2 FQNNGV. This CDR3 is built from 15 residues. The DNA read from the CDR3 is TGTGCCAGCAGCTTGGTGGGACAGCCTCCCTACGAG. This gives the protein CASSLVGQPPYE. The full-length CDR3 reads as CASSLVGQPPYEQYF.

This clone has ten or more counts. The CDR3 extends 3 residues past the end of the read, so its final part is completed from the germline J gene. The chain uses TRBV2 and TRBJ2-2; no clear D. Germline V CDR1 and CDR2: SNHLY, FYNNEI. The CDR3 totals 14 residues. V was pared by 3 bases and J by 3 bases, with 8 bases between. CDR3 DNA, as far as it was read: TGTGCCAGCAGTGAGCAAGGTCACACCGGGGAG. Its protein product is CASSEQGHTGE. The entire CDR3 reads CASSEQGHTGELFF.

With respect to this clone: The read ends 3 residues before the CDR3 terminus; that terminus is restored from the germline J gene. J is TRBJ1-2 and V is TRBV19; D gene ambiguous. The length of the CDR3 is 17 residues. From germline, CDR1 is LNHDA and CDR2 SQIVND (reference sequence). CDR3 sequence: CASSSRAGYHSYNDYTF. The covered CDR3 bases are TGTGCCAGTAGTTCTAGGGCGGGCTACCACTCCTACAATGAC. The full variable domain, rest sourced from reference TRBV19 and TRBJ1-2, is DGGITQSPKYLFRKEGQNVTLSCEQNLNHDAMYWYRQDPGQGLRLIYYSQIVNDFQKGDIAEGYSVSREKKESFPLTVTSAQKNPTAFYLCASSSRAGYHSYNDYTFGSGTRLTVV.

This clone was observed at least ten times. The CDR3 goes on 3 residues after the read ends, and that part is filled in from the germline J gene. The chain uses TRBV28 and TRBJ2-2; the D gene is possibly TRBD1 (5 bases). From germline, CDR1 is MDHEN and CDR2 SYDVKM. V was trimmed by 7 bases and J by 2 bases, leaving 14 bases between them. The length of the CDR3 is 15 residues. The CDR3 DNA, read in part, is TGTGCCAGCACTCCCGGCAGGGCAAACACCGGGGAG. Its protein is CASTPGRANTGE. The CDR3 as a whole reads CASTPGRANTGELFF.

This clone was counted many times. The sequence runs out 3 residues before the end of the CDR3; the remainder is reconstructed from the germline J gene. This chain links TRBV19 with TRBJ2-2, with D uncertain. V lost 6 bases and J lost 5, with 13 bases in between. Germline loops: CDR1 LNHDA, CDR2 SQIVND (reference sequence). This CDR3 is 14 amino acids long. CDR3 bases read: TGTGCCAGTAGGTTACGGAAGGGTACCGGGGAG. This encodes CASRLRKGTGE. The full CDR3 protein is CASRLRKGTGELFF.

This clone was observed many times. Sequencing ends 3 residues short of the CDR3 end; the germline J gene provides the rest. This chain links TRBV20-1 with TRBJ2-2; TRBD2 is a possible D gene (5 bases). Germline-derived CDR1 and CDR2 are DFQATT and SNEGSKA (reference sequence). This CDR3 contains 14 residues. V was clipped by 5 bases and J by 1 base, with 11 bases between them. CDR3 loop: CSAPRGWNTGELFF. CDR3 DNA (partial): TGCAGTGCTCCCCGCGGGTGGAACACCGGGGAG.

This clone was detected many times. Read data end 3 residues before the CDR3 end; the end is taken from the germline J gene. This chain links TRBV6-2 or TRBV6-3 with TRBJ2-1; 9 positions match TRBD2. Germline CDR1 is MNHEY and CDR2 is SVGEGT. V shed 6 bases and J 6 bases; nucleotides not matched to a gene: 12. The CDR3 contains 16 residues. The sequenced part of the CDR3 DNA is TGTGCCAGCAGACCCTTTGCGGGGGGGCTTATCAATGAG. Encoded protein: CASRPFAGGLINE. The CDR3 reads in full as CASRPFAGGLINEQFF.

Ten or more counts support this clone. The CDR3 end lies 3 residues beyond the end of the read and is filled in from the germline J gene. The chain recombines TRBV3-1 (or the pseudogene TRBV3-2) with TRBJ2-1; a possible D gene is TRBD2 (5 bases). The ends were cut back, 1 base at V and 0 bases at J, with 7 bases in the middle. This CDR3 contains 15 residues. Germline V gene lookup returns CDR1 LGHDT and CDR2 YNNKEL (reference sequence). The CDR3 loop is CASSQGAGSYNEQFF. The part of the CDR3 DNA that was read is TGTGCCAGCAGCCAAGGGGCGGGCTCCTACAATGAG.

This clone has more than one count but fewer than ten. An end of the junction differs from the germline gene, which may be a read error. Read sequence stops 3 residues before the CDR3 end, and the germline J gene provides the missing end. This same CDR3 is encoded by further DNA sequences in the sample. This chain joins TRBV25-1 and TRBJ1-3, with 8 bases fitting TRBD1. Germline V CDR1 and CDR2: MGHDK, SYGVNS. CDR3 length: 17 residues. CDR3 region: CASSEPSGTGSGNTIYF. The part of the CDR3 DNA that was read is TGTGCCAGTAGTGAACCTTCCGGGACAGGCTCTGGAAACACC. The full variable domain, rest sourced from reference TRBV25-1 and TRBJ1-3, is EADIYQTPRYLVIGTGKKITLECSQTMGHDKMYWYQQDPGMELHLIHYSYGVNSTEKGDLSSESTVSRIRTEHFPLTLESARPSHTSQYLCASSEPSGTGSGNTIYFGEGSWLTVV.

This clone was counted ten times or more. Coverage ceases 3 residues before the CDR3 finishes, and the germline J gene fills in the end. The chain combines TRBV28 with TRBJ1-2; possibly TRBD1 for D (5 bases). V lost 2 bases to trimming and J lost 6 bases, with 13 bases between them. CDR1 and CDR2 (germline): MDHEN, SYDVKM. The CDR3 length is 14 residues. CDR3 sequence reads: CASSLQGVIHGYTF. The CDR3 DNA, read in part, is TGTGCCAGCAGTTTACAGGGAGTAATTCATGGC.

This clone occurred a few times. The read finishes 3 residues shy of the CDR3 end, and the germline J gene is used to complete it. The chain recombines TRBV30 with TRBJ1-2; 7 bases are shared with TRBD1. This CDR3 contains 14 residues. Germline CDR1 GTSNPN, CDR2 SVGIG (reference sequence). CDR3 bases read: TGTGCCTGGAGTCCCAGGGGGGCCAAAAACATC. Its protein is CAWSPRGAKNI. The full CDR3 reads CAWSPRGAKNIYTF.

This clone was observed a handful of times. The CDR3 is cut off 3 residues early in the read; its end comes from the germline J gene. This chain links TRBV5-1 with TRBJ2-2, with TRBD1 matching over 7 bases. The CDR3 is 14 residues long. In germline, CDR1 is SGHRS, CDR2 YFSETQ. The covered CDR3 bases are TGCGCCAGCAGCCTCGACAGGGCCACTGAAAAG. Residues: CASSLDRATEK. The complete CDR3 protein is CASSLDRATEKLFF.

This clone was counted ten times or more. The CDR3 end lies 3 residues beyond the end of the read and is filled in from the germline J gene. The chain is built from TRBV2 and TRBJ2-3, with a weak D call TRBD2 (5 bases). CDR3 length: 15 amino acids. Trimming left V 9 bases short and J 3 bases short, with 19 bases between. Germline V CDR1 and CDR2: SNHLY, FYNNEI. The sequenced CDR3 bases are TGTGCCAGTGGAGGAACGGGTCTAAGAACAGATACG. This codes for CASGGTGLRTDT. The entire CDR3 is CASGGTGLRTDTQYF. Drawing the rest from reference TRBV2 and TRBJ2-3, the complete variable domain is EPEVTQTPSHQVTQMGQEVILRCVPISNHLYFYWYRQILGQKVEFLVSFYNNEISEKSEIFDDQFSVERPDGSNFTLKIRSTKLEDSAMYFCASGGTGLRTDTQYFGPGTRLTVL.

Concerning this clone: The read terminates 3 residues before the CDR3 end, so the remaining end is supplied by the germline J gene. The V and J genes are TRBV7-2 and TRBJ1-2; tentatively, D is TRBD1 (5 bases). The CDR3 spans 12 residues. Germline CDR1 and CDR2: SGHTA and FQGNSA. The CDR3 sequence is CASSLATDTYTF. CDR3 DNA (partial): TGTGCCAGCAGCTTAGCGACAGATACC.